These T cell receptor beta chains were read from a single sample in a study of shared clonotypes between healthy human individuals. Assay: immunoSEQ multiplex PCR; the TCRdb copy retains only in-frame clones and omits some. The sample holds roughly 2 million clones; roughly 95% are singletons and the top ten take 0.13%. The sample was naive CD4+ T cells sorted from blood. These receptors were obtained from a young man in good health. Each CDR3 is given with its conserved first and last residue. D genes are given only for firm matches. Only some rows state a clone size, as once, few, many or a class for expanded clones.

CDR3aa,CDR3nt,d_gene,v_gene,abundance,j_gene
CASSHDRAGTNEKLFF,TGCGCCAGCAGCCATGACAGGGCAGGGACTAATGAAAAACTGTTTTTT,TRBD1,TRBV4-3,once,TRBJ1-4
CASSLGSRGKLAGNTIYF,TGTGCCAGCAGCTTAGGCTCCCGGGGGAAGTTGGCTGGAAACACCATATATTTT,NA,TRBV11-2,NA,TRBJ1-3
CASSPRQESNQPQHF,TGTGCCAGCTCACCCAGGCAGGAAAGCAATCAGCCCCAGCATTTT,NA,TRBV18,once,TRBJ1-5
CASSTALGGSYEQYF,TGTGCCAGTAGTACCGCACTGGGGGGCAGCTACGAGCAGTACTTC,NA,TRBV19,once,TRBJ2-7
CATSRDGGWYGYTF,TGTGCCACCAGCAGAGACGGCGGCTGGTATGGCTACACCTTC,NA,TRBV15,once,TRBJ1-2
CAWSAILAGPGEQYF,TGTGCCTGGAGTGCCATACTAGCGGGACCAGGGGAGCAGTACTTC,TRBD2,TRBV30,NA,TRBJ2-7
CASSGGRGVLETQYF,TGTGCCAGCAGTGGGGGCCGGGGGGTCTTGGAGACCCAGTACTTC,TRBD2,TRBV6-1,NA,TRBJ2-5
CASSHRDRSYGYTF,TGCGCCAGCAGCCATAGAGACAGGAGCTATGGCTACACCTTC,NA,TRBV4-1,NA,TRBJ1-2
CASSFLAGGLQTQYF,TGTGCCAGCAGTTTTCTAGCGGGGGGGCTACAGACCCAGTACTTC,TRBD2,TRBV6-5,once,TRBJ2-5
CASSLTDSTDTQYF,TGCGCCAGCAGCCTTACGGACAGCACAGATACGCAGTATTTT,NA,TRBV5-1,NA,TRBJ2-3
CASSQWTSAGEQFF,TGCGCCAGCAGCCAATGGACTAGCGCAGGTGAGCAGTTCTTC,TRBD2,TRBV5-1,NA,TRBJ2-1
CASSDDRGQQFF,TGTGCTAGCAGCGATGACAGGGGGCAGCAGTTCTTC,TRBD1,TRBV7-7,once,TRBJ2-1
CASSLERQGQYF,TGCGCCAGCAGCTTGGAGCGACAGGGGCAGTACTTC,TRBD1,TRBV5-1,NA,TRBJ2-5
CAITPRTDNYGYTF,TGTGCCATCACTCCAAGGACGGACAACTATGGCTACACCTTC,NA,TRBV10-3,NA,TRBJ1-2
CSVNYGHGRSMIYGYTF,TGCAGCGTTAATTACGGACACGGGCGCAGCATGATCTATGGCTACACCTTC,NA,TRBV29-1,NA,TRBJ1-2
CATETGRWTGELFF,TGTGCCACCGAAACAGGGCGTTGGACCGGGGAGCTGTTTTTT,NA,TRBV6-1,NA,TRBJ2-2
CASSEGGSFNQPQHF,TGTGCCAGCAGTGAAGGGGGTTCTTTCAATCAGCCCCAGCATTTT,NA,TRBV6-1,NA,TRBJ1-5
CASSRIRDPDSPLHF,TGCGCCAGCAGCCGCATCCGGGACCCCGATTCACCCCTCCACTTT,NA,TRBV4-1,NA,TRBJ1-6
CASSLSGGRGYTF,TGTGCCAGCAGTTTATCAGGGGGCCGGGGCTACACCTTC,TRBD1,TRBV27,NA,TRBJ1-2
CASSLMQNTEAFF,TGCGCCAGCAGCTTGATGCAGAACACTGAAGCTTTCTTT,NA,TRBV5-1,NA,TRBJ1-1
CASSLVAGGSYEQYF,TGTGCCAGCAGCTTGGTAGCGGGAGGTTCCTACGAGCAGTACTTC,TRBD2,TRBV5-4,NA,TRBJ2-7
CASSLVGQGALGGYTF,TGCGCCAGCAGCTTGGTGGGACAGGGGGCCCTCGGTGGCTACACCTTC,TRBD1,TRBV5-1,NA,TRBJ1-2
CASSIVGERSYEQYF,TGTGCCAGTAGTATAGTCGGGGAGAGATCCTACGAGCAGTACTTC,NA,TRBV19,NA,TRBJ2-7
CASSLLGVVTDTQYF,TGTGCCAGCAGCTTGTTGGGGGTGGTCACAGATACGCAGTATTTT,NA,TRBV5-6,once,TRBJ2-3
CASSLASASLPDTQYF,TGCGCCAGCAGCTTGGCCTCGGCTAGCCTCCCAGATACGCAGTATTTT,NA,TRBV5-1,NA,TRBJ2-3
CASSLVLGFGNQPQHF,TGTGCCAGCAGCTTAGTCCTGGGGTTTGGCAATCAGCCCCAGCATTTT,NA,TRBV7-8,NA,TRBJ1-5
CASSLGLTGIGYTF,TGTGCCAGCAGCTTGGGACTCACAGGGATAGGCTACACCTTC,NA,TRBV7-2,NA,TRBJ1-2
CSARDSEKLFF,TGCAGTGCCCGGGACAGCGAAAAACTGTTTTTT,TRBD1,TRBV20-1,NA,TRBJ1-4
CASSLGQGTWTSGLSYEQYF,TGCGCCAGCAGCTTGGGACAGGGGACTTGGACTAGCGGGTTGTCCTACGAGCAGTACTTC,TRBD2,TRBV5-1,NA,TRBJ2-7
CASSPQADPTDTQYF,TGTGCCAGCAGCCCCCAAGCGGACCCCACAGATACGCAGTATTTT,NA,TRBV7-2,NA,TRBJ2-3
CASSPGTTTEAFF,TGTGCCAGCTCACCGGGTACGACAACTGAAGCTTTCTTT,NA,TRBV18,NA,TRBJ1-1
CASSSSGTGREKLFF,TGTGCCAGCAGCTCGTCGGGGACAGGGCGAGAAAAACTGTTTTTT,TRBD1,TRBV5-8,NA,TRBJ1-4
CASSDQGAGGYTF,TGTGCCAGCAGTGACCAGGGGGCCGGTGGCTACACCTTC,TRBD1,TRBV6-4,NA,TRBJ1-2
CASRAGRYSYEQYF,TGTGCCAGCAGGGCAGGCCGCTACTCCTACGAGCAGTACTTC,NA,TRBV6-5,NA,TRBJ2-7
CASSIGREVAGTDTQYF,TGTGCCAGTAGTATCGGTCGGGAGGTAGCCGGGACAGATACGCAGTATTTT,TRBD2,TRBV19,NA,TRBJ2-3
CASSRGPLETQYF,TGTGCCAGCAGCCGGGGCCCCCTCGAGACCCAGTACTTC,NA,TRBV5-8,NA,TRBJ2-5
CSVWDRANNEQFF,TGCAGCGTTTGGGACAGGGCCAACAATGAGCAGTTCTTC,TRBD1,TRBV29-1,NA,TRBJ2-1
CASSAHRGPYEQYF,TGTGCCAGCAGCGCGCACAGGGGGCCCTACGAGCAGTACTTC,TRBD1,TRBV7-9,NA,TRBJ2-7
CASSATGPLNEQFF,TGTGCCAGCAGCGCCACGGGGCCCCTCAATGAGCAGTTCTTC,NA,TRBV2,NA,TRBJ2-1